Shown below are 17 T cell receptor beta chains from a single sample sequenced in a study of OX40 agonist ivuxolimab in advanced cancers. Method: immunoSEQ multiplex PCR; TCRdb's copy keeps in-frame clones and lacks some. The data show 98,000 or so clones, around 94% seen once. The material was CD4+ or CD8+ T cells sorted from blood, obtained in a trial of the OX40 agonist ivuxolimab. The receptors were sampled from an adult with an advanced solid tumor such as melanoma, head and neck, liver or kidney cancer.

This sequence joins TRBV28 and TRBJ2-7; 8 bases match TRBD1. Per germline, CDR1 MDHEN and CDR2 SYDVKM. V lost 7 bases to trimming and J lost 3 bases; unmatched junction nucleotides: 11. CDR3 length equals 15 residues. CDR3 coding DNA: TGTGCCAGCAATCCGCCCGGACAGGGAATCTACGAGCAGTACTTC. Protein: CASNPPGQGIYEQYF.

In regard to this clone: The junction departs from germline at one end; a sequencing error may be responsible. CDR3 DNA: TGTGCCAGCAGCGTAGATGGGGGGCGAAACTATGGCCACACCTTC. Amino acid sequence: CASSVDGGRNYGHTF. This chain connects TRBV9 to TRBJ1-2; maybe TRBD1 (6 bases). Germline CDR1 and CDR2: SGDLS and YYNGEE. CDR3 length: 15 residues.

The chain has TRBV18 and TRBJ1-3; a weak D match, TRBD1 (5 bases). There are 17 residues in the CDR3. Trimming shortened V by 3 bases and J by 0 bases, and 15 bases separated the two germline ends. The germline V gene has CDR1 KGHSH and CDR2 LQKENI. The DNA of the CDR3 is TGTGCCAGCTCACCCTCCCGGGGGGTTGCCTCTGGAAACACCATATATTTT. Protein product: CASSPSRGVASGNTIYF.

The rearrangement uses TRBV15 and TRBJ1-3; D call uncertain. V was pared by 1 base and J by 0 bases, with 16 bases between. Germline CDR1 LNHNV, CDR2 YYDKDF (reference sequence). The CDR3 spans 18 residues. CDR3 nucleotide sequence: TGTGCCACCAGCAGAGTATCCCTCTGGGCCCTCTCTGGAAACACCATATATTTT. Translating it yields CATSRVSLWALSGNTIYF.

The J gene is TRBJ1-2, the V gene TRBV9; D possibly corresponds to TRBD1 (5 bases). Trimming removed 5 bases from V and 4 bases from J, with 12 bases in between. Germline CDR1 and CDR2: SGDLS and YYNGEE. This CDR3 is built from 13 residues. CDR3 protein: CASRSTDFYGYTF. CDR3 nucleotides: TGTGCCAGCAGATCGACAGATTTCTATGGCTACACCTTC.

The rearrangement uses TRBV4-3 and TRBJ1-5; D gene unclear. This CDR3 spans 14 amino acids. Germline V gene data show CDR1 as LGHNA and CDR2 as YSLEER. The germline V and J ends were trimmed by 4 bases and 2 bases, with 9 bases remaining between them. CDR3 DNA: TGCGCCAGCAGCCTTAGCGGGGGCAATCAGCCCCAGCATTTT. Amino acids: CASSLSGGNQPQHF.

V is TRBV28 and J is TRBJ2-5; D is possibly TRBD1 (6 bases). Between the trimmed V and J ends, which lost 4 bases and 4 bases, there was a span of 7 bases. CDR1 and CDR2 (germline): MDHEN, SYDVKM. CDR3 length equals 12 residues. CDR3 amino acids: CASSYRVETQYF. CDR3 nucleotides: TGTGCCAGCAGTTACAGGGTAGAGACCCAGTACTTC.

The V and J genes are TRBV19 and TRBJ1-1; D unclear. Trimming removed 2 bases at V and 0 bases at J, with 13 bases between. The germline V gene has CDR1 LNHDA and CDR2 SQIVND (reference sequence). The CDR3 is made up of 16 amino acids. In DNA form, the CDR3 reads TGTGCCAGTAGTATATTTAAGGTCCGACTGAACACTGAAGCTTTCTTT. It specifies CASSIFKVRLNTEAFF.

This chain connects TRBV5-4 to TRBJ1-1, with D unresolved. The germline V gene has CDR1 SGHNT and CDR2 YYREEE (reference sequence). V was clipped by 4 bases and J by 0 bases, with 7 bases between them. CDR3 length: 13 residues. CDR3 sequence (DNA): TGTGCCAGCAGCCCTGACATGAACACTGAAGCTTTCTTT. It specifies CASSPDMNTEAFF.

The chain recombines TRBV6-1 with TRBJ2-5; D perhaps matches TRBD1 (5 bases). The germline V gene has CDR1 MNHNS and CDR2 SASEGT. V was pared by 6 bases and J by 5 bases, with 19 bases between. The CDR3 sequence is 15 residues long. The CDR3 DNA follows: TGTGCCAGCAGCGGGCTGAGGTCAGCAGGGGAGACCCAGTACTTC. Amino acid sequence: CASSGLRSAGETQYF.

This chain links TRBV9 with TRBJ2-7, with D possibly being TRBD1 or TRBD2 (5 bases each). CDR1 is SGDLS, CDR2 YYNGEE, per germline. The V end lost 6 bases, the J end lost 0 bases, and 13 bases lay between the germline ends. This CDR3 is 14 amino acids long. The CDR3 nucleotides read TGTGCCAGCACACCGGGACGGCACTCCTACGAGCAGTACTTC. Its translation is CASTPGRHSYEQYF. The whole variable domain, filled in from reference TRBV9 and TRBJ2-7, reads DSGVTQTPKHLITATGQRVTLRCSPRSGDLSVYWYQQSLDQGLQFLIQYYNGEERAKGNILERFSAQQFPDLHSELNLSSLELGDSALYFCASTPGRHSYEQYFGPGTRLTVT.

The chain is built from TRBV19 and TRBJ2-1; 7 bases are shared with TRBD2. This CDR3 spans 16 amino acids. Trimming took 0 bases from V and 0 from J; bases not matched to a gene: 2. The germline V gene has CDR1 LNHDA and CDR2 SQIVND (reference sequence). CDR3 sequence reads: CASSIERGSSYNEQFF. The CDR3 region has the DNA TGTGCCAGTAGTATAGAACGCGGGAGCTCCTACAATGAGCAGTTCTTC.

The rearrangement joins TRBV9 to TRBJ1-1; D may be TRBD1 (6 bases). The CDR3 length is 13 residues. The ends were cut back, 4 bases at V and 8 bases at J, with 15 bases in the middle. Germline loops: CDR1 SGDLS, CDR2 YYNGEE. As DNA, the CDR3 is TGTGCCAGCAGCCCCCGGCGGGGGACAGAAGCTTTCTTT. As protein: CASSPRRGTEAFF.

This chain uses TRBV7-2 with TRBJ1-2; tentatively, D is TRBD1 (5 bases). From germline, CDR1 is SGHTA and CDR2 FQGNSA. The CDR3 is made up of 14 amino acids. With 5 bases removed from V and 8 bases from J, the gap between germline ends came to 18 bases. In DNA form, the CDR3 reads TGTGCCAGCAGCCCCCAGTGGAGGGGAGGCGGCTACACCTTC. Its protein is CASSPQWRGGGYTF.

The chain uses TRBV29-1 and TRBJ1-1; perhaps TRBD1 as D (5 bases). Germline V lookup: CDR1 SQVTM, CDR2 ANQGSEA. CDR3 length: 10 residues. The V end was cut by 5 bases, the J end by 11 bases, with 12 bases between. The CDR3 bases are TGCAGCGTTTCGGGGGAGGGGGCTTTCTTT. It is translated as CSVSGEGAFF.

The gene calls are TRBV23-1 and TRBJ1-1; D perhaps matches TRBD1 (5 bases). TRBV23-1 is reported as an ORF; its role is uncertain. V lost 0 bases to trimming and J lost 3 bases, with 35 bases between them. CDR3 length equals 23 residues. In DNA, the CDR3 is TGCGCCAGCAGTCAATCCGCTCCCCCCTCAACCGGACTCAGGGAGGCGAGTGACACTGAAGCTTTCTTT. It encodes CASSQSAPPSTGLREASDTEAFF.

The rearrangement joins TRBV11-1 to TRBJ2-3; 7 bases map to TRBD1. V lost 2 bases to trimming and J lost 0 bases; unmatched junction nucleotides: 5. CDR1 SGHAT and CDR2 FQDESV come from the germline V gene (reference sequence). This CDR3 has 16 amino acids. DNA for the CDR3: TGTGCCAGCAGCTTAAACCGGGACAGAAGCACAGATACGCAGTATTTT. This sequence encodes CASSLNRDRSTDTQYF.